Below are 32 T cell receptor beta chains sequenced from a single sample in a study of T cell responses to AZD1222 COVID-19 vaccine. Some clones are missing from TCRdb's copy, which holds only in-frame ones; the method was immunoSEQ multiplex PCR. The data hold 130,000 or so clones, with roughly nine tenths observed a single time. The sequencing here drew on peripheral blood, taken on day 0 of AZD1222 vaccination. The source is an adult in good health.

The V and J genes are TRBV19 and TRBJ2-5; possible D gene TRBD2, 5 bases. The germline V gene encodes CDR1 LNHDA and CDR2 SQIVND (reference sequence). The CDR3 covers 15 residues. V gave up 3 bases and J gave up 2 bases, with 13 bases separating them. CDR3 residues: CASSITRTVQETQYF. The CDR3 region has the DNA TGTGCCAGTAGTATTACTCGGACTGTTCAAGAGACCCAGTACTTC.

The chain links TRBV11-2 to TRBJ1-1; D remains ambiguous. Germline V gives CDR1 SGHAT, CDR2 FQNNGV. V shed 4 bases and J shed 4 bases, with 4 bases lying between them. The CDR3 is made up of 11 amino acids. CDR3 DNA: TGTGCCAGCAGCTCAATCACTGAAGCTTTCTTT. It specifies CASSSITEAFF.

The chain recombines TRBV7-9 with TRBJ1-2; 8 bases match TRBD1. V lost 5 bases and J lost 8; bases outside the gene matches: 7. CDR3 length equals 13 residues. Germline loops: CDR1 SEHNR, CDR2 FQNEAQ (reference sequence). In DNA, the CDR3 is TGTGCCAGCAGCCCGCGGACAGGGATGGGCTACACCTTC. It yields the protein CASSPRTGMGYTF.

The chain employs TRBV7-2 and TRBJ2-7, with 9 nucleotides matching TRBD1. Germline V gene sequence: CDR1 SGHTA, CDR2 FQGNSA. The CDR3 is made up of 15 amino acids. V was pared by 5 bases and J by 5 bases, with 10 bases of the junction left unmatched. CDR3 in DNA: TGTGCCAGCAGCCAGGCGGGACAGGGCGTCCACGAGCAGTACTTC. Protein product: CASSQAGQGVHEQYF.

J is TRBJ1-2 and V is TRBV4-3; TRBD1 matches 8 bases. CDR3 length: 13 amino acids. Unmatched junction bases numbered 8, after V lost 6 bases and J lost 8 bases. CDR1 is LGHNA and CDR2 is YSLEER in the germline V gene. This CDR3 is CASSPRQGRGYTF. CDR3 coding DNA: TGCGCCAGCAGTCCTCGACAGGGGAGAGGCTACACCTTC.

The chain links TRBV5-5 to TRBJ2-1; 12 bases agree with TRBD2. V trimming: 4 bases; J trimming: 8 bases; junction bases outside the gene matches: 19. Per germline, CDR1 SGHKS and CDR2 YYEKEE (reference sequence). There are 19 residues in the CDR3. The CDR3 nucleotides read TGTGCCAGCAGCCCGGAACTGATCCCCCAGACTAGCGGGAGTGATGAGCAGTTCTTC. Its protein is CASSPELIPQTSGSDEQFF.

V gene TRBV5-6 combines with J gene TRBJ2-3; D ambiguous. The CDR3 is made up of 16 amino acids. Trimming stripped 0 bases from V and 0 bases from J, with 11 bases between. CDR1 is SGHDT and CDR2 is YYEEEE in the germline V gene. CDR3 nucleotides: TGTGCCAGCAGCTTGGGCCCCACCTCTAGCACAGATACGCAGTATTTT. This sequence encodes CASSLGPTSSTDTQYF.

This clone was detected a few times. V usage is TRBV7-3 and J usage is TRBJ2-3; TRBD2 aligns across 10 bases. The CDR3 runs 18 residues. The germline CDR1 and CDR2 sequences are SGHTA and FQGTGA. CDR3 residues: CATRGAGGPVPSTDTQYF. The CDR3 bases are TGTGCGACTCGGGGAGCGGGAGGGCCAGTTCCCAGCACAGATACGCAGTATTTT. The full variable domain, in which reference TRBV7-3 and TRBJ2-3 provide the parts outside the CDR3, is GAGVSQTPSNKVTEKGKYVELRCDPISGHTALYWYRQSLGQGPEFLIYFQGTGAADDSGLPNDRFFAVRPEGSVSTLKIQRTERGDSAVYLCATRGAGGPVPSTDTQYFGPGTRLTVL.

The rearrangement uses TRBV2 and TRBJ2-7; D not certain. There are 11 residues in the CDR3. The V gene's germline CDR1 is SNHLY and CDR2 FYNNEI. V gave up 6 bases and J gave up 7 bases, with 10 bases separating them. Here the CDR3 reads CASREMGEQYF. CDR3 bases: TGTGCCAGCAGGGAGATGGGAGAGCAGTACTTC.

The J gene is TRBJ2-3, the V gene TRBV4-3; 7 bases are shared with TRBD2. Germline V gene data show CDR1 as LGHNA and CDR2 as YSLEER. The CDR3 totals 14 residues. Germline trimming cut 0 bases from V and 6 bases from J; bases unmatched to any gene: 3. This CDR3 reads CASSQDDSGDTQYF. The CDR3 coding sequence is TGCGCCAGCAGCCAAGATGATAGCGGGGATACGCAGTATTTT.

The V gene is TRBV6-5, the J gene TRBJ1-6; TRBD1 matches 7 bases. The CDR3 sequence is 15 residues long. Looked up from germline, CDR1 is MNHEY and CDR2 is SVGAGI. The trim removed 6 bases at V and 8 bases at J, leaving 10 bases unmatched. In DNA form, the CDR3 reads TGTGCCAGCAGCCGCGGGGGACAGCTCCATTCACCCCTCCACTTT. It encodes CASSRGGQLHSPLHF.

This clone was seen once. This chain connects TRBV10-3 to TRBJ2-3; D is ambiguous. This CDR3 region has 13 residues. The V gene's germline CDR1 is ENHRY and CDR2 SYGVKD. V lost 4 bases and J lost 6, with 11 bases in between. CDR3 bases: TGTGCCATCAGTGCCCCCGGGTCCGATACGCAGTATTTT. Translating gives CAISAPGSDTQYF.

This chain uses TRBV7-9 with TRBJ2-7; D call uncertain. This CDR3 spans 16 amino acids. Germline CDR1 is SEHNR and CDR2 is FQNEAQ (reference sequence). V lost 5 bases and J 2 bases, leaving 19 bases between the germline ends. The CDR3 reads CASSPPGAEVTYEQYF. CDR3 nucleotides: TGTGCCAGCAGCCCACCCGGCGCAGAAGTCACCTACGAGCAGTACTTC.

This CDR3 reads CAWSERARYGYTF. In DNA form, the CDR3 reads TGTGCCTGGAGTGAACGGGCCCGCTATGGCTACACCTTC. The chain has TRBV30 and TRBJ1-2; D is unresolved. This CDR3 is 13 amino acids long. Trimming removed 1 base from V and 4 bases from J, with 10 bases in between. Germline V lookup: CDR1 GTSNPN, CDR2 SVGIG (reference sequence).

The chain uses TRBV28 and TRBJ2-7; D is uncertain. CDR1 MDHEN and CDR2 SYDVKM come from the germline V gene. The CDR3 is 15 amino acids. The V and J ends lost 3 bases and 1 base respectively, with 13 bases between them. The CDR3 loop is CASSFVGARSYEQYF. CDR3 nucleotides: TGTGCCAGCAGTTTCGTAGGCGCCCGATCCTACGAGCAGTACTTC.

This sequence joins TRBV11-3 and TRBJ2-7; the D is unclear. The germline V and J ends were trimmed by 3 bases and 4 bases, with 10 bases remaining between them. CDR3 length: 13 amino acids. Germline V lookup: CDR1 SGHNT, CDR2 YENEEA. CDR3 region: CASSLVGVYEQYF. CDR3 coding DNA: TGTGCCAGCAGCTTGGTAGGTGTGTACGAGCAGTACTTC.

This clone was seen a few times. This chain connects TRBV5-4 to TRBJ1-6, with D uncertain. From germline, CDR1 is SGHNT and CDR2 YYREEE (reference sequence). Trimming took 5 bases from V and 4 from J, leaving 16 bases between them. CDR3 length: 16 residues. The CDR3 DNA reads as TGTGCCAGCAGTCCCCTCGGTGGTGGGTATAATTCACCCCTCCACTTT. This encodes CASSPLGGGYNSPLHF. The whole variable domain, filled in from reference TRBV5-4 and TRBJ1-6, reads ETGVTQSPTHLIKTRGQQVTLRCSSQSGHNTVSWYQQALGQGPQFIFQYYREEENGRGNFPPRFSGLQFPNYSSELNVNALELDDSALYLCASSPLGGGYNSPLHFGNGTRLTVT.

This clone came up once. The chain couples TRBV30 to TRBJ2-1; maybe TRBD2 (6 bases). Looked up from germline, CDR1 is GTSNPN and CDR2 is SVGIG (reference sequence). V was trimmed by 0 bases and J by 5 bases, leaving 14 bases between them. The CDR3 contains 15 residues. The CDR3 protein is CAWSVRQGGNNEQFF. In nucleotides, the CDR3 is TGTGCCTGGAGTGTTAGGCAGGGAGGAAACAATGAGCAGTTCTTC.

This chain joins TRBV7-2 and TRBJ2-7; possible D gene TRBD1, 5 bases. This CDR3 is 13 amino acids long. V was cut by 5 bases and J by 3 bases, with 11 bases left in between. Germline V gives CDR1 SGHTA, CDR2 FQGNSA. CDR3 bases: TGTGCCAGCAGCGCCAGGGTTGGCTACGAGCAGTACTTC. Protein: CASSARVGYEQYF.

This clone has a single count. This rearrangement joins TRBV4-3 to TRBJ2-3, with D hard to call. Germline V CDR1 and CDR2: LGHNA, YSLEER. The length of the CDR3 is 17 residues. V dropped 2 bases and J dropped 0 bases, with 15 bases sitting between them. The CDR3 DNA follows: TGCGCCAGCAGCCAATTGTCACTTCGCGGCAGCACAGATACGCAGTATTTT. Translation gives CASSQLSLRGSTDTQYF.

This chain joins TRBV6-2 or TRBV6-3 and TRBJ2-1, with TRBD2 matching 13 bases. The CDR3 is 18 residues long. Looked up from germline, CDR1 is MNHEY and CDR2 is SVGEGT. The ends lost 5 bases at V and 10 bases at J; junction bases unmatched: 17. CDR3 amino acids: CASSLTHPGLAGAGEQFF. The DNA of the CDR3 is TGTGCCAGCAGTCTCACACACCCAGGACTAGCGGGAGCAGGAGAGCAGTTCTTC.

This chain uses TRBV10-3 with TRBJ2-3; 13 positions agree with TRBD2. V was pared by 7 bases and J by 5 bases, with 6 bases of the junction left unmatched. Germline values: CDR1 ENHRY, CDR2 SYGVKD. This CDR3 region has 15 residues. This chain's CDR3 is CAITPLAGGRDTQYF. DNA of the CDR3: TGTGCCATCACCCCACTAGCGGGGGGGCGAGATACGCAGTATTTT.

This sequence joins TRBV5-4 and TRBJ2-5; D ambiguous. This CDR3 contains 14 residues. V lost 4 bases and J 1 base, leaving 11 bases between the germline ends. CDR1 is SGHNT, CDR2 YYREEE, per germline (reference sequence). CDR3 protein: CASSREGSQETQYF. The CDR3 DNA is TGTGCCAGCAGCCGAGAAGGAAGCCAAGAGACCCAGTACTTC.

The chain recombines TRBV28 with TRBJ1-2; tentative D call: TRBD1 (5 bases). Trimming cost V 8 bases and J 2 bases, with 9 bases left between them. Germline V CDR1 and CDR2: MDHEN, SYDVKM. The CDR3 has 12 residues. CDR3 nucleotide sequence: TGTGCCAGCGGGGGACGGAACTATGGCTACACCTTC. Translated: CASGGRNYGYTF.

This chain joins TRBV30 and TRBJ1-2; 9 positions match TRBD1. The CDR3 runs 16 residues. Germline CDR1 is GTSNPN and CDR2 is SVGIG (reference sequence). J lost 4 bases, V lost 0 bases, and 9 bases had no gene match. CDR3 in amino acids: CAWSVPGTGRTYGYTF. In DNA form, the CDR3 reads TGTGCCTGGAGTGTACCGGGGACAGGGAGGACCTATGGCTACACCTTC.

This chain joins TRBV5-1 and TRBJ2-7, with 7 bases matching TRBD1. The V segment lost 4 bases and the J segment 2 bases; nucleotides outside the gene matches: 6. This CDR3 spans 14 amino acids. Germline V gene lookup returns CDR1 SGHRS and CDR2 YFSETQ. The DNA of the CDR3 is TGCGCCAGCAGCCCCCGGGACAGAGCCTACGAGCAGTACTTC. Translating it yields CASSPRDRAYEQYF.

The chain recombines TRBV6-5 with TRBJ2-7; D perhaps matches TRBD2 (7 bases). The V end was cut by 10 bases, the J end by 4 bases, with 20 bases between. Germline CDR1 reads MNHEY; CDR2 reads SVGAGI. The CDR3 is 14 amino acids. In nucleotides, the CDR3 is TGTGCCACCCAAACCGGAAGGGGGGGTTACGAGCAGTACTTC. Protein sequence: CATQTGRGGYEQYF.

The sample holds a few counts of this clone. The CDR3 DNA follows: TGTGCCAGCAGCTTGGGACAGGGGTTCGGAAACACCATATATTTT. It specifies CASSLGQGFGNTIYF. The chain has TRBV5-5 and TRBJ1-3; 8 bases map to TRBD1. V lost 0 bases and J lost 4; bases outside the gene matches: 3. The CDR3 is made up of 15 amino acids. Germline CDR1 and CDR2: SGHKS and YYEKEE (reference sequence).

This clone was counted only a few times. J is TRBJ2-7 and V is TRBV9; D is unclear. Looked up from germline, CDR1 is SGDLS and CDR2 is YYNGEE. V was trimmed by 7 bases and J by 0 bases, leaving 11 bases between them. The CDR3 loop spans 13 amino acids. The CDR3 sequence: CASGAGGSYEQYF. The CDR3 region has the DNA TGTGCCAGCGGAGCAGGCGGCTCCTACGAGCAGTACTTC.

The V and J genes are TRBV15 and TRBJ1-1; D unclear. Germline V gene data show CDR1 as LNHNV and CDR2 as YYDKDF (reference sequence). This CDR3 spans 14 amino acids. Trimming pared 0 bases from V and 1 base from J, leaving 6 bases between. The CDR3 protein is CATSREEGNTEAFF. In nucleotides, the CDR3 is TGTGCCACCAGCAGAGAGGAGGGGAACACTGAAGCTTTCTTT.

This chain joins TRBV7-3 and TRBJ1-1; D not resolved. The CDR3 loop spans 13 amino acids. V lost 2 bases, J lost 4 bases, and 8 bases lay in between. Looked up from germline, CDR1 is SGHTA and CDR2 is FQGTGA. The CDR3 loop is CASSLRGGTEAFF. CDR3 coding DNA: TGTGCCAGCAGCTTACGGGGAGGCACTGAAGCTTTCTTT.

This clone was picked up a small number of times. The genes are TRBV5-1 and TRBJ2-1, with 11 bases lining up with TRBD2. Germline V lookup: CDR1 SGHRS, CDR2 YFSETQ. This CDR3 comprises 17 residues. V lost 1 base, J lost 9 bases, and 12 bases stayed unmatched. Here the CDR3 reads CASSLSSGGAYPREQFF. In nucleotides, the CDR3 is TGCGCCAGCAGCTTGAGTAGCGGGGGGGCATACCCCCGTGAGCAGTTCTTC.